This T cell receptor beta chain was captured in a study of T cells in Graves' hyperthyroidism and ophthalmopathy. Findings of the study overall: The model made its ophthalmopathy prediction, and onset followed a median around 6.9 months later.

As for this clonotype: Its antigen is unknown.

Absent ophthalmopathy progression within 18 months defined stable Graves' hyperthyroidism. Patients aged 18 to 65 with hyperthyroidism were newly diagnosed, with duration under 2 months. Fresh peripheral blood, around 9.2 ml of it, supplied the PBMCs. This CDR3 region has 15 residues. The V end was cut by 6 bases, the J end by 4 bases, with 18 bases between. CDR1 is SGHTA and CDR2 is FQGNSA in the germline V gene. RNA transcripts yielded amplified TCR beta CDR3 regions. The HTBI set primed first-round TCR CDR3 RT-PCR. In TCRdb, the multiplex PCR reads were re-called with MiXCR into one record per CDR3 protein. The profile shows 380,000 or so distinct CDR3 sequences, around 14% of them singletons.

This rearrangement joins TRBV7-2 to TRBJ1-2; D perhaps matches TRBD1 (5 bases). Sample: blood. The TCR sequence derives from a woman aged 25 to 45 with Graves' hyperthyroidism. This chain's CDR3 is CASSPTSSTVYGYTF. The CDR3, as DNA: TGTGCCAGCAGTCCCACCTCCTCGACAGTCTATGGCTACACCTTC.